Listed below are T cell receptor beta chains from one sample, sequenced in a study of blood T cell repertoires in COVID-19. Assay used: immunoSEQ multiplex PCR; TCRdb lists only in-frame clones, some missing. The sample lists approximately 70,000 clones; 85% to 90% were seen once. What was sequenced was peripheral blood. The receptors were sampled from an elderly woman with active COVID-19. Both conserved end residues are part of each CDR3. The order of the fields is J gene, V gene, CDR3 protein.

TRBJ2-2,TRBV6-5,CASRRSRDNTGELFF
TRBJ2-1,TRBV23-1,CASSQLQGAEVNEQFF
TRBJ2-1,TRBV7-2,CASSPTSGSYNEQFF
TRBJ2-2,TRBV28,CASRGTSAGELFF
TRBJ2-3,TRBV5-1,CASSLVSGSFPDTQYF
TRBJ2-1,TRBV7-2,CASSLGGLVNEQFF
TRBJ2-1,TRBV21-1,CASRLLAGPVVNEQFF
TRBJ2-1,TRBV19,CASSQTREGVHNEQFF
TRBJ2-7,TRBV3-1/TRBV3-2,CASSQVAGSSYEQYF
TRBJ1-3,TRBV6-6,CASQGRGNTIYF
TRBJ1-5,TRBV28,CASSWPPWTGVAQPQHF
TRBJ2-5,TRBV7-2,CASSPVGETQYF
TRBJ1-4,TRBV4-2,CASSQGGTTNEKLFF
TRBJ2-2,TRBV4-1,CASSHTPDRTRNTGELFF
TRBJ1-1,TRBV9,CASSVDPTGGTEAFF
TRBJ1-3,TRBV5-1,CASSSGTGRENTIYF
TRBJ2-5,TRBV30,CAGAYRVSQETQYF
TRBJ2-7,TRBV27,CASSSRDRPSEQYF
TRBJ1-1,TRBV2,CASRNDRNTEAFF
TRBJ1-3,TRBV7-2,CASSFEGAGGNTIYF
TRBJ2-3,TRBV6-2/TRBV6-3,CASSPTVSKQYF
TRBJ1-2,TRBV28,CASSATGAPYGYTF
TRBJ1-1,TRBV5-1,CASSFKSGETEAFF
TRBJ2-3,TRBV5-1,CASSLGPTSSTDTQYF
TRBJ2-1,TRBV9,CASSGASGGGAYNEQFF
TRBJ2-6,TRBV28,CASSLGLRDGANVLTF
TRBJ2-1,TRBV5-1,CASRTPLGGNEQFF
TRBJ1-4,TRBV27,CASSLIPGTGFEKLFF
TRBJ2-2,TRBV11-3,CASSLTAGGPVAGELFF
TRBJ1-1,TRBV29-1,CSVDGGRGTEAFF
TRBJ2-5,TRBV5-1,CASSLATAFQETQYF
TRBJ1-1,TRBV10-3,CAIRKTVIGNTEAFF
TRBJ1-1,TRBV6-2/TRBV6-3,CASSDYTGGRGRAFF
TRBJ1-1,TRBV13,CASSPYGPANTEAFF
TRBJ2-1,TRBV23-1,CASSQPDSGSSYNEQFF
TRBJ2-1,TRBV7-2,CASSTRLAGKGNEQFF
TRBJ1-2,TRBV15,CATSMGQNYGYTF
TRBJ2-2,TRBV27,CASSRGGPQRSPGELFF
TRBJ2-1,TRBV2,CASRGRLAGSYNEQFF